This T cell receptor beta chain was observed in a study of control samples from healthy donors and cancer patients. V was cut by 1 base and J by 8 bases, with 12 bases left in between. This CDR3 comprises 14 residues. The germline CDR1 and CDR2 sequences are SGHAT and FQNNGV. Libraries were prepared by immunoSEQ multiplex PCR; TCRdb keeps only in-frame clonotypes and omits some of them. The table records 100,000 to 150,000 clones, 85% to 90% of them present only once. This clonotype was sampled from a man aged 25 to 45 in good health. Sequenced material: blood. This chain uses TRBV11-2 with TRBJ1-3; unclear D gene. CDR3 loop: CASSLVLFGDTIYF. In DNA form, the CDR3 reads TGTGCCAGCAGCTTAGTCTTGTTCGGGGACACCATATATTTT.